These 21 T cell receptor beta chains came from one sample sequenced in a study of pediatric ulcerative colitis. The repertoire was sequenced with immunoSEQ multiplex PCR; TCRdb's copy has only in-frame clones and lacks some. The sample records more than 35,000 clones, about three quarters being singletons. The rectum was sampled with one to two pinch biopsies at colonoscopy. Sequencing input: gut tissue. Receptors originate from a boy between 10 and 17 years old with moderate ulcerative colitis.

In its sample, this clone was seen a few times. The rearrangement links TRBV5-5 to TRBJ2-2; no firm D call. Trimming stripped 5 bases from V and 1 base from J, with 3 bases between. Germline V gene lookup returns CDR1 SGHKS and CDR2 YYEKEE (reference sequence). This CDR3 comprises 12 residues. CDR3 sequence: CASSLNTGELFF. In nucleotides, the CDR3 is TGTGCCAGCAGTCTGAACACCGGGGAGCTGTTTTTT.

The sample holds a few counts of this clone. The rearrangement links TRBV6-1 to TRBJ1-5; D is ambiguous. Trimming removed 10 bases at V and 0 bases at J, with 16 bases between. The CDR3 sequence is 15 residues long. Germline V gene lookup returns CDR1 MNHNS and CDR2 SASEGT. The DNA for the CDR3 is TGTGCCACAGAGTTCCGCCCCTATAGCAATCAGCCCCAGCATTTT. Its translation is CATEFRPYSNQPQHF.

The chain has TRBV10-1 and TRBJ2-7; 10 positions match TRBD1. This CDR3 is built from 16 residues. V was pared by 6 bases and J by 4 bases, with 12 bases of the junction left unmatched. Germline V gene sequence: CDR1 WNHNN, CDR2 SYGVQD (reference sequence). This chain's CDR3 is CASSRPTDRGGYEQYF. DNA for the CDR3: TGCGCCAGCAGCCGACCGACGGACAGGGGGGGATACGAGCAGTACTTC.

The V gene is TRBV2, the J gene TRBJ1-5; possible D gene TRBD1, 5 bases. V gave up 8 bases and J gave up 0 bases, with 11 bases separating them. CDR1 SNHLY and CDR2 FYNNEI come from the germline V gene. The CDR3 consists of 14 residues. The CDR3 spells CASRRQYSNQPQHF. CDR3 DNA: TGTGCCAGCCGCCGACAGTATAGCAATCAGCCCCAGCATTTT.

This clone has only one observation. The V and J genes are TRBV6-1 and TRBJ1-2; D is ambiguous. Germline CDR1 reads MNHNS; CDR2 reads SASEGT. This CDR3 has 16 residues. Trimming left V 2 bases short and J 3 bases short, with 16 bases between. The DNA of the CDR3 is TGTGCCAGCAGTGAATACCCAAAAGGAGGATACTATGGCTACACCTTC. Translation gives CASSEYPKGGYYGYTF.

V and J are TRBV29-1 and TRBJ2-7; TRBD1 matches at 8 bases. Germline values: CDR1 SQVTM, CDR2 ANQGSEA. This CDR3 spans 17 amino acids. Trimming took 6 bases from V and 0 from J; bases not matched to a gene: 16. For the CDR3, the DNA is TGCAGCGTAGCCCAAGGACAGGGCGCAACATCCTCCTACGAGCAGTACTTC. It yields the protein CSVAQGQGATSSYEQYF.

This chain links TRBV30 with TRBJ2-7; a possible D gene is TRBD1 (5 bases). V was shortened by 4 bases and J by 4 bases, with 20 bases between the two germline ends. The CDR3 extends over 15 amino acids. Germline CDR1 reads GTSNPN; CDR2 reads SVGIG (reference sequence). The CDR3 spells CAWTLGWQGLYEQYF. CDR3 nucleotides: TGTGCCTGGACCTTGGGCTGGCAGGGTTTATACGAGCAGTACTTC.

This clone occurred once. The chain carries TRBV10-2 and TRBJ2-1, with 7 bases identical to TRBD2. Germline trimming cut 4 bases from V and 0 bases from J; bases unmatched to any gene: 3. Germline loops: CDR1 WSHSY, CDR2 SAAADI. The CDR3 runs to 15 residues. The CDR3 is CASSGASGSYNEQFF. CDR3 DNA: TGCGCCAGCAGTGGGGCTAGCGGCTCCTACAATGAGCAGTTCTTC.

The chain is built from TRBV19 and TRBJ1-5; unclear D gene. Germline V gives CDR1 LNHDA, CDR2 SQIVND (reference sequence). This CDR3 has 15 residues. Deletions cut 9 bases from V and 5 bases from J, with 20 bases between. The CDR3: CASHSRILRDQPQHF. CDR3 in DNA: TGTGCCAGCCACTCCCGAATTTTGCGGGATCAGCCCCAGCATTTT. Full variable domain (outside the CDR3, taken from reference TRBV19 and TRBJ1-5): DGGITQSPKYLFRKEGQNVTLSCEQNLNHDAMYWYRQDPGQGLRLIYYSQIVNDFQKGDIAEGYSVSREKKESFPLTVTSAQKNPTAFYLCASHSRILRDQPQHFGDGTRLSIL.

The chain carries TRBV7-2 and TRBJ2-1; possible D gene TRBD1, 5 bases. Germline lookup yields CDR1 SGHTA and CDR2 FQGNSA. V was cut by 5 bases and J by 2 bases, with 16 bases left in between. This CDR3 has 16 amino acids. CDR3 sequence (DNA): TGTGCCAGCAGCCCCCGGCAGGGATGGACCTACAATGAGCAGTTCTTC. This encodes CASSPRQGWTYNEQFF.

This chain uses TRBV10-3 with TRBJ1-1, with TRBD1 as a possible D gene (6 bases). CDR1 is ENHRY, CDR2 SYGVKD, per germline. CDR3 length equals 16 residues. The V gene lost 10 bases and the J gene lost 6 bases, with 27 bases spanning the gap. This chain's CDR3 is CASRTARGIGSAEAFF. CDR3 sequence (DNA): TGTGCCAGCAGGACAGCCCGAGGAATAGGTAGCGCTGAAGCTTTCTTT.

V usage is TRBV19 and J usage is TRBJ2-1; 10 bases agree with TRBD1. Germline values: CDR1 LNHDA, CDR2 SQIVND (reference sequence). Trimming cost V 11 bases and J 7 bases; bases outside gene matches: 8. This CDR3 region has 13 residues. CDR3 amino acids: CAAEDRGRNEQFF. Written as DNA, the CDR3 is TGTGCCGCCGAGGACAGGGGGAGGAATGAGCAGTTCTTC.

The chain combines TRBV30 with TRBJ1-6, with D unresolved. Trimming removed 4 bases at V and 7 bases at J, with 5 bases between. In germline, CDR1 is GTSNPN, CDR2 SVGIG (reference sequence). The CDR3 totals 11 residues. The CDR3 region is CAWKTNSPLHF. CDR3 coding DNA: TGTGCCTGGAAAACAAATTCACCCCTCCACTTT.

The V and J genes are TRBV6-1 and TRBJ2-7; TRBD1 aligns across 7 bases. Trimming took 7 bases from V and 0 from J; bases not matched to a gene: 6. The germline V gene encodes CDR1 MNHNS and CDR2 SASEGT. The CDR3 consists of 14 residues. CDR3 sequence: CASIPTGTSYEQYF. Written as DNA, the CDR3 is TGTGCCAGCATCCCGACAGGGACCTCCTACGAGCAGTACTTC.

The sample holds one count of this clone. This sequence joins TRBV10-3 and TRBJ2-2, with D possibly matching TRBD1 (6 bases). Germline CDR1 ENHRY, CDR2 SYGVKD. The CDR3 has 14 residues. V gave up 10 bases and J gave up 0 bases, with 12 bases separating them. CDR3 coding DNA: TGTGCCACCAACAGGGAATCGAACACCGGGGAGCTGTTTTTT. Its translation: CATNRESNTGELFF.

This rearrangement joins TRBV18 to TRBJ2-1, with 14 nucleotides matching TRBD2. The CDR3 runs 18 residues. J was trimmed by 9 bases and V by 2 bases; bases with no gene match: 12. CDR1 is KGHSH, CDR2 LQKENI, per germline. CDR3 sequence: CASSPFWTRTSGRCEQFF. The CDR3 bases are TGTGCCAGCTCACCATTCTGGACAAGGACTAGCGGGAGGTGTGAGCAGTTCTTC.

The V call is TRBV7-9, the J call TRBJ2-7; no firm D call. The CDR3 is made up of 11 amino acids. CDR1 is SEHNR and CDR2 is FQNEAQ in the germline V gene (reference sequence). The V end lost 5 bases, the J end lost 4 bases, and 6 bases lay between the germline ends. The CDR3 DNA sequence: TGTGCCAGCAGCGCCCCGTACGAGCAGTACTTC. As protein: CASSAPYEQYF.

This clone has more than one count but fewer than ten. The chain recombines TRBV9 with TRBJ1-5; D ambiguous. Germline V gives CDR1 SGDLS, CDR2 YYNGEE. This CDR3 spans 13 amino acids. Between the trimmed V and J ends, which lost 2 bases and 9 bases, there was a span of 12 bases. In DNA form, the CDR3 reads TGTGCCAGCAGCGTCACCCTTATGGGGCCCCAGCATTTT. Protein product: CASSVTLMGPQHF.

The chain recombines TRBV7-2 with TRBJ1-4, with D hard to call. V dropped 1 base and J dropped 8 bases, with 8 bases sitting between them. This CDR3 has 13 residues. CDR1 and CDR2 (germline): SGHTA, FQGNSA. This CDR3 is CASSLVGSEKLFF. In DNA form, the CDR3 reads TGTGCCAGCAGCTTAGTAGGGAGCGAAAAACTGTTTTTT.

The chain couples TRBV10-3 to TRBJ1-5; perhaps TRBD1 as D (6 bases). The CDR3 is 14 amino acids. Trimming took off 10 bases at V and 7 bases at J, with 20 bases between the two ends. Germline lookup yields CDR1 ENHRY and CDR2 SYGVKD. The chain's CDR3 is CATKGIDGGQPQHF. CDR3 bases: TGTGCCACCAAAGGTATCGATGGGGGCCAGCCCCAGCATTTT.

This chain links TRBV7-2 with TRBJ2-7; TRBD2 matches 12 bases. After removal of 1 base from V and 9 bases from J, the junction contained 10 bases not matched to a gene. The germline CDR1 and CDR2 sequences are SGHTA and FQGNSA. The CDR3 consists of 16 residues. CDR3: CASSLELAGGSAGQYF. The DNA for the CDR3 is TGTGCCAGCAGCTTAGAGCTAGCGGGGGGGTCTGCTGGGCAGTACTTC.